The clone carrying this TCR beta chain was detected many times. Time point here: newly diagnosed GD, antithyroid drugs for less than 3 months. RNA from PBMCs was the source of the TCR library. This entry belongs to a study of regulatory T cells in long-lasting Graves disease. The CDR3 length is 13 residues. Germline CDR1 is ENHRY and CDR2 is SYGVKD. Trimming took 7 bases from V and 7 from J, leaving 14 bases between them. Libraries of TCR beta came from iRepertoire HTBI primers plus Arm-PCR of CDR3 regions. TCRdb processed the multiplex PCR reads anew with MiXCR; each CDR3 protein has one entry. The repertoire holds 620,000 or so distinct CDR3 sequences, with approximately 15% as singletons. These data are also associated with another study on T cells in Graves' hyperthyroidism and ophthalmopathy.

The chain is built from TRBV10-3 and TRBJ1-5, with a possible D match to TRBD1 (5 bases). The sequences come from peripheral blood mononuclear cells (PBMCs), collected at new diagnosis, from a patient treated with antithyroid drugs. The TCR comes from a woman under 40 with Graves disease. The CDR3 region is CAITPGQGQPQHF. The DNA of the CDR3 is TGTGCCATCACCCCGGGGCAGGGACAGCCCCAGCATTTT.